This TCR beta chain was recorded in a study of T cell responses to AZD1222 COVID-19 vaccine. Study-wide results and limits: Per reports, nearly half of all spike-specific TCRs target regions that are unmutated in variants. Seropositive status at baseline applied to only 6 or 7 AZD1222 recipients.

TCRdb keeps only in-frame clones here, not all; method: immunoSEQ multiplex PCR. The sample consists of approximately 84,000 clones, roughly nine tenths of them appearing once. Pooled together were second doses at about 4 or about 12 weeks. Looked up from germline, CDR1 is MGHRA and CDR2 is YSYEKL. CDR3 size: 18 residues. V shed 0 bases and J shed 0 bases, with 17 bases lying between them. Comment on this clone: Its antigen is unknown.

The specimen was peripheral blood, collected 28 days after the second AZD1222 dose. J is TRBJ1-2 and V is TRBV4-1; D gene unclear. This sequence was found in an adult who received the AZD1222 COVID-19 vaccine. CDR3 DNA: TGCGCCAGCAGCCAAGATCGCCTGACACAGCTAGCTAACTATGGCTACACCTTC. Translation gives CASSQDRLTQLANYGYTF.